This TCR beta chain was retrieved from a study of T cell changes during pregnancy in multiple sclerosis. CDR3 length: 15 amino acids. The trim removed 6 bases at V and 1 base at J, leaving 6 bases unmatched. The germline V gene encodes CDR1 SGDLS and CDR2 YYNGEE. This table comes from immunoSEQ multiplex PCR, and its TCRdb copy is limited to in-frame clones, with some not included. In the table there are 71,000 or so clones, around 90% of which are singletons. This clonotype was obtained from a female donor with multiple sclerosis, enrolled in a pregnancy study. Sequencing used peripheral blood, obtained in the third trimester of pregnancy. The gene calls are TRBV9 and TRBJ2-2; 7 bases align to TRBD1. The CDR3 nucleotides read TGTGCCAGCACCCCGACAGGGCGGAACACCGGGGAGCTGTTTTTT. It translates to CASTPTGRNTGELFF.